A selection of T cell receptor beta chains follows, all from one sample in a study of T cell clonotyping in hematopoietic cell transplantation. Generated by immunoSEQ multiplex PCR, the TCRdb table keeps only in-frame clones and is missing some. The sample records about 2,800 clones, 83% being singletons. Sequences were derived from PBMCs, sampled 180 days after allogeneic stem cell transplant. The receptors were sampled from a female patient in her forties or fifties who had an allogeneic stem cell transplant from a related donor, so T cells may come from the graft donor. Some clones in this sample may be carry-over from other donors' samples. CDR3s include the opening cysteine and the closing phenylalanine or tryptophan. Each record gives: clone size, V gene, J gene, D gene, CDR3 DNA, CDR3 protein. D genes are given only for firm matches. The size field is filled for only some rows; it gives once, few, many or a size class.

clone size: .; V gene: TRBV4-2; J gene: TRBJ1-1; D gene: .; CDR3 DNA: TGTGCCAGCAGCCAAAGCAGGGCAGAGGCCACTGAAGCTTTCTTT; CDR3 protein: CASSQSRAEATEAFF
clone size: few; V gene: TRBV11-3; J gene: TRBJ2-1; D gene: .; CDR3 DNA: TGTGCCAGCAGCGACGGACTAAGGTCCTACAATGAGCAGTTCTTC; CDR3 protein: CASSDGLRSYNEQFF
clone size: few; V gene: TRBV19; J gene: TRBJ2-3; D gene: .; CDR3 DNA: TGTGCCAGTAGTATAGTTTCGGCGCCAGATACGCAGTATTTT; CDR3 protein: CASSIVSAPDTQYF
clone size: .; V gene: TRBV5-8; J gene: TRBJ2-5; D gene: .; CDR3 DNA: TGTGCCAGCAGCTTCAGGGAGACCCAGTACTTC; CDR3 protein: CASSFRETQYF
clone size: .; V gene: TRBV27; J gene: TRBJ1-4; D gene: .; CDR3 DNA: .; CDR3 protein: CASSTSTGRVGEKLFF
clone size: .; V gene: TRBV19; J gene: TRBJ2-1; D gene: .; CDR3 DNA: TGTGCCAGTAGTATAGATCTAGGCGGATTGAATGAGCAGTTCTTC; CDR3 protein: CASSIDLGGLNEQFF
clone size: .; V gene: TRBV7-2; J gene: TRBJ1-1; D gene: .; CDR3 DNA: TGTGCCAGCAGCTTAGAACGAGGGGACGAAGCTTTCTTT; CDR3 protein: CASSLERGDEAFF
clone size: .; V gene: TRBV11-3; J gene: TRBJ2-7; D gene: TRBD1; CDR3 DNA: TGTGCCAGCAGCCAAACAGGGGTCCACGAGCAGTACTTC; CDR3 protein: CASSQTGVHEQYF
clone size: .; V gene: TRBV6-1; J gene: TRBJ1-1; D gene: TRBD1; CDR3 DNA: TGTGCCAGCAGCAGGACAGGGGGCACTGAAGCTTTCTTT; CDR3 protein: CASSRTGGTEAFF
clone size: once; V gene: TRBV20-1; J gene: TRBJ1-2; D gene: TRBD1; CDR3 DNA: TGCAGTGCTAGTAAGGGACAGGCCCCCACCTTC; CDR3 protein: CSASKGQAPTF
clone size: .; V gene: TRBV28; J gene: TRBJ1-2; D gene: TRBD1; CDR3 DNA: TGTGCCAGCAGTTGGGGCACAGGGGGCAAGGACTATGGCTACACCTTC; CDR3 protein: CASSWGTGGKDYGYTF
clone size: .; V gene: TRBV13; J gene: TRBJ2-1; D gene: .; CDR3 DNA: TGTGCCAGCAGCTTAGGCCTGGGGGTGGAGTTCTTC; CDR3 protein: CASSLGLGVEFF
clone size: .; V gene: TRBV11-3; J gene: TRBJ2-7; D gene: .; CDR3 DNA: TGTGCCAGCAGCTTAGACTCCGGGACGCACTCCTACGAGCAGTACTTC; CDR3 protein: CASSLDSGTHSYEQYF
clone size: few; V gene: TRBV19; J gene: TRBJ2-3; D gene: .; CDR3 DNA: TGTGCCAGTAGTATAGACTCGGCAGGGGCCAATACGCAGTATTTT; CDR3 protein: CASSIDSAGANTQYF
clone size: hyperexpanded; V gene: TRBV29-1; J gene: TRBJ1-1; D gene: .; CDR3 DNA: TGCAGCGTTGACGAGACAGGAGACACTGAAGCTTTCTTT; CDR3 protein: CSVDETGDTEAFF
clone size: .; V gene: TRBV19; J gene: TRBJ2-7; D gene: TRBD1; CDR3 DNA: TGTGCCAGTGAGGACAGGGTGGGATACGAGCAGTACTTC; CDR3 protein: CASEDRVGYEQYF
clone size: .; V gene: TRBV9; J gene: TRBJ1-1; D gene: .; CDR3 DNA: TGTGCCAGCAGCGTAGACGGCGGATACACTGAAGCTTTCTTT; CDR3 protein: CASSVDGGYTEAFF
clone size: few; V gene: TRBV6-5; J gene: TRBJ2-3; D gene: .; CDR3 DNA: TGTGCCAGCAGTTTGGCCTTTCACACAGATACGCAGTATTTT; CDR3 protein: CASSLAFHTDTQYF
clone size: few; V gene: TRBV29-1; J gene: TRBJ1-5; D gene: .; CDR3 DNA: TGCAGCGGACACTCACGGCCCCAGCATTTT; CDR3 protein: CSGHSRPQHF
clone size: .; V gene: TRBV6-4; J gene: TRBJ2-6; D gene: .; CDR3 DNA: TGTGCCAGCAGTACGGACGGGGGTGGGGCCAACGTCCTGACTTTC; CDR3 protein: CASSTDGGGANVLTF
clone size: .; V gene: TRBV27; J gene: TRBJ1-5; D gene: .; CDR3 DNA: TGTGCCAGCAGTTTAGGGTCGGCGCCTCATCAGCCCCAGCATTTT; CDR3 protein: CASSLGSAPHQPQHF
clone size: .; V gene: TRBV10-2; J gene: TRBJ2-7; D gene: TRBD2; CDR3 DNA: TGCGCCAGCAGTCCGACTAGCGGGAGTTCCGAGCAGTACTTC; CDR3 protein: CASSPTSGSSEQYF
clone size: .; V gene: TRBV19; J gene: TRBJ2-7; D gene: .; CDR3 DNA: TGTGCCAGTAGTATAGATCACCAGACTCGCGAGCAGTACTTC; CDR3 protein: CASSIDHQTREQYF
clone size: .; V gene: TRBV6-5; J gene: TRBJ2-2; D gene: .; CDR3 DNA: TGTGCCAGCAGTTACACCGGACAGTACACCGGGGAGCTGTTTTTT; CDR3 protein: CASSYTGQYTGELFF
clone size: .; V gene: TRBV6-8; J gene: TRBJ1-1; D gene: TRBD1; CDR3 DNA: TGTGCCAGCAGTGGGACAGGCACTGAAGCTTTCTTT; CDR3 protein: CASSGTGTEAFF
clone size: .; V gene: TRBV19; J gene: TRBJ2-3; D gene: TRBD2; CDR3 DNA: TGTGCCACCACCGCTGGGCGGGGGGATGTGGATACGCAGTATTTT; CDR3 protein: CATTAGRGDVDTQYF
clone size: .; V gene: TRBV4-1; J gene: TRBJ2-3; D gene: .; CDR3 DNA: TGCGCCAGCAGCCAGCGGACTGACAGCACAGATACGCAGTATTTT; CDR3 protein: CASSQRTDSTDTQYF
clone size: .; V gene: TRBV6-5; J gene: TRBJ2-3; D gene: .; CDR3 DNA: TGTGCCAGCAGCACAATAGACGACACAGATACGCAGTATTTT; CDR3 protein: CASSTIDDTDTQYF
clone size: .; V gene: TRBV13; J gene: TRBJ1-1; D gene: .; CDR3 DNA: TGTGCCAGCAGCCCCGAGGGAGCGGAAGCTTTCTTT; CDR3 protein: CASSPEGAEAFF
clone size: .; V gene: TRBV30; J gene: TRBJ2-2; D gene: .; CDR3 DNA: TGTGCCTGGAGTGCGGGGTTGACCGGGGAGCTGTTTTTT; CDR3 protein: CAWSAGLTGELFF
clone size: .; V gene: TRBV2; J gene: TRBJ2-3; D gene: .; CDR3 DNA: TGTGCCAGCACAGAGGGGGACTTAACTAGCACAGATACGCAGTATTTT; CDR3 protein: CASTEGDLTSTDTQYF
clone size: .; V gene: TRBV5-4; J gene: TRBJ2-7; D gene: .; CDR3 DNA: TGTGCCAGCAGCTTGGCCTCGGACAGTCCCTCCTTCTACGAGCAGTACTTC; CDR3 protein: CASSLASDSPSFYEQYF
clone size: .; V gene: TRBV2; J gene: TRBJ1-5; D gene: .; CDR3 DNA: TGTGCCAGCAGAGAGCAGGAGATTAGCAATCAGCCCCAGCATTTT; CDR3 protein: CASREQEISNQPQHF
clone size: few; V gene: TRBV7-6; J gene: TRBJ2-7; D gene: .; CDR3 DNA: TGTGCCAGCAGTTCCGGGGCCTCCTACGAGCAGTACTTC; CDR3 protein: CASSSGASYEQYF
clone size: .; V gene: TRBV5-4; J gene: TRBJ2-5; D gene: TRBD2; CDR3 DNA: TGTGCCAGCAGCTCAGGCCGGGACTACCCTGGGGAGACCCAGTACTTC; CDR3 protein: CASSSGRDYPGETQYF
clone size: .; V gene: TRBV4-1; J gene: TRBJ2-1; D gene: .; CDR3 DNA: TGCGCCAGCAGCCAAGGTACGAGGGCGGATGAGCAGTTCTTC; CDR3 protein: CASSQGTRADEQFF
clone size: .; V gene: TRBV29-1; J gene: TRBJ2-7; D gene: TRBD2; CDR3 DNA: TGCAGCGTTGAATTGGGGGGTAGCGGGAGTAGCGAGCAGTACTTC; CDR3 protein: CSVELGGSGSSEQYF
clone size: .; V gene: TRBV29-1; J gene: TRBJ2-3; D gene: TRBD2; CDR3 DNA: TGCAGCGTTGAAGATCTGGTGACTAGCGGGAGCTTAGATACGCAGTATTTT; CDR3 protein: CSVEDLVTSGSLDTQYF
clone size: .; V gene: TRBV9; J gene: TRBJ2-1; D gene: TRBD2; CDR3 DNA: TGTGCCAGCAGCGTGGGACTAGCGTCTGTCCATGAGCAGTTCTTC; CDR3 protein: CASSVGLASVHEQFF
clone size: .; V gene: TRBV6-4; J gene: TRBJ1-2; D gene: .; CDR3 DNA: TGTGCCAGCAGTCAGGACAACCTCTATGGCTACACCTTC; CDR3 protein: CASSQDNLYGYTF
clone size: .; V gene: TRBV29-1; J gene: TRBJ1-4; D gene: TRBD1; CDR3 DNA: TGCAGCGTTGAGGACAGGGCGGTTGAAAAACTGTTTTTT; CDR3 protein: CSVEDRAVEKLFF
clone size: .; V gene: TRBV27; J gene: TRBJ2-6; D gene: .; CDR3 DNA: TGTGCCAGCGGTTATTATGGGGCCAACGTCCTGACTTTC; CDR3 protein: CASGYYGANVLTF
clone size: .; V gene: TRBV30; J gene: TRBJ1-6; D gene: TRBD1; CDR3 DNA: TGTGCCTGGAGTTCCTCTGGGACAGGGAATTCACCCCTCCACTTT; CDR3 protein: CAWSSSGTGNSPLHF
clone size: .; V gene: TRBV7-9; J gene: TRBJ2-7; D gene: .; CDR3 DNA: TGTGCCAGCAGCTTAGACAGCCCCTACGAGCAGTACTTC; CDR3 protein: CASSLDSPYEQYF
clone size: .; V gene: TRBV19; J gene: TRBJ1-2; D gene: .; CDR3 DNA: TGTGCCAGTAGTATCAAGGCAGAAGCTAACTATGGCTACACCTTC; CDR3 protein: CASSIKAEANYGYTF
clone size: .; V gene: TRBV4-1; J gene: TRBJ2-3; D gene: .; CDR3 DNA: TGCGCCAGCAGCCATCCGGCAGATACGCAGTATTTT; CDR3 protein: CASSHPADTQYF
clone size: .; V gene: TRBV20-1; J gene: TRBJ1-1; D gene: .; CDR3 DNA: TGCAGTGGACAGGCAGTAACTGAAGCTTTCTTT; CDR3 protein: CSGQAVTEAFF
clone size: .; V gene: TRBV5-1; J gene: TRBJ2-7; D gene: TRBD1; CDR3 DNA: TGCGCCAGCAGCGGAACTCAGGGGGCCTACGAGCAGTACTTC; CDR3 protein: CASSGTQGAYEQYF
clone size: .; V gene: TRBV19; J gene: TRBJ2-3; D gene: .; CDR3 DNA: TGTGCCAGTAGCTGGACAGACACAGATACGCAGTATTTT; CDR3 protein: CASSWTDTDTQYF
clone size: .; V gene: TRBV5-1; J gene: TRBJ1-4; D gene: .; CDR3 DNA: TGCGCCAGCAGCTGGGCATCAACTAATGAAAAACTGTTTTTT; CDR3 protein: CASSWASTNEKLFF
clone size: .; V gene: TRBV5-1; J gene: TRBJ2-1; D gene: .; CDR3 DNA: TGCGCCAGCAGCCTGGACGCGGGAACAAGATATGAGCAGTTCTTC; CDR3 protein: CASSLDAGTRYEQFF
clone size: .; V gene: TRBV19; J gene: TRBJ2-1; D gene: .; CDR3 DNA: TGTGCCAGCACAAGGGGGGTTGAGCAGTTCTTC; CDR3 protein: CASTRGVEQFF
clone size: .; V gene: TRBV27; J gene: TRBJ2-5; D gene: TRBD1; CDR3 DNA: TGTGCCAGCAGTCGACAGGGCACGGAGACCCAGTACTTC; CDR3 protein: CASSRQGTETQYF